This passage covers 32 T cell receptor beta chains from one sample sequenced in a study of identical twins. TCRdb reprocessed the 5' RACE reads via MiXCR and lists one record per CDR3 protein. The sample yields around 220,000 distinct CDR3 sequences, over 11% seen once. The sample consisted of memory (CD45RO+) T cells sorted from blood. The receptor set was obtained from a woman aged 18 to 35 in good health.

The J gene is TRBJ1-6, the V gene TRBV7-9; 9 positions agree with TRBD1. V shed 5 bases and J 13 bases; nucleotides not matched to a gene: 6. The germline V gene encodes CDR1 SEHNR and CDR2 FQNEAQ (reference sequence). The CDR3 sequence is 13 residues long. The CDR3 nucleotides are TGTGCCAGCAGCCCGGGACAGGGAGGTCCCCTCCACTTT. Its translation: CASSPGQGGPLHF.

The V and J genes are TRBV19 and TRBJ2-1; 13 nucleotides line up with TRBD2. V trimming: 8 bases; J trimming: 2 bases; junction bases outside the gene matches: 9. Looked up from germline, CDR1 is LNHDA and CDR2 is SQIVND (reference sequence). The CDR3 totals 17 residues. In DNA form, the CDR3 reads TGTGCCAGTCTCTCGAGGACTAGCGGGAGAACCTACAATGAGCAGTTCTTC. This gives the protein CASLSRTSGRTYNEQFF.

V usage is TRBV20-1 and J usage is TRBJ1-6; TRBD1 might be the D (6 bases). There are 14 residues in the CDR3. V lost 4 bases and J 5 bases, leaving 12 bases between the germline ends. CDR1 DFQATT and CDR2 SNEGSKA come from the germline V gene (reference sequence). This CDR3 reads CSATRQANNSPLHF. The CDR3 DNA follows: TGCAGTGCTACAAGACAGGCCAATAATTCACCCCTCCACTTT.

This clonotype was recorded many times. The genes are TRBV7-2 and TRBJ2-3; 9 bases are a match to TRBD2. With V trimmed by 4 bases and J by 2 bases, 4 bases remained unmatched. Germline CDR1 reads SGHTA; CDR2 reads FQGNSA. The CDR3 totals 15 residues. The CDR3 reads CASSSGTSNTDTQYF. CDR3 sequence (DNA): TGTGCCAGCAGCTCCGGGACTAGCAACACAGATACGCAGTATTTT. Based on the CDR3 plus reference TRBV7-2 and TRBJ2-3, the full variable domain is GAGVSQSPSNKVTEKGKDVELRCDPISGHTALYWYRQSLGQGLEFLIYFQGNSAPDKSGLPSDRFSAERTGGSVSTLTIQRTQQEDSAVYLCASSSGTSNTDTQYFGPGTRLTVL.

The table lists this clonotype with a few counts. The chain has TRBV12-3 or TRBV12-4 and TRBJ2-2, with 14 bases aligning to TRBD2. The length of the CDR3 is 16 residues. Trimming cost V 6 bases and J 4 bases; bases outside gene matches: 4. The CDR3 nucleotides read TGTGCCAGCAGGGGGACTAGCGGGAGTATCACCGGGGAGCTGTTTTTT. It yields the protein CASRGTSGSITGELFF.

This chain joins TRBV12-3 or TRBV12-4 and TRBJ1-6; weak D call: TRBD1 (6 bases). The V and J ends lost 6 bases and 7 bases respectively, with 19 bases between them. This CDR3 comprises 16 residues. CDR3 coding DNA: TGTGCCAGCAGGTCGGACAGCCGCGGGGGAAATTCACCCCTCCACTTT. Amino acid sequence: CASRSDSRGGNSPLHF.

This clonotype was seen a handful of times. The V call is TRBV21-1, the J call TRBJ2-7; the table's D call of TRBD1 was not tested on the DNA. TRBV21-1 is flagged as a pseudogene. This CDR3 contains 10 residues. CDR3 loop: CASSTAGEYF. In DNA, the CDR3 is TGTGCCAGCAGCACGGCCGGGGAGTACTTC.

This clonotype was found a few times. The J gene is TRBJ1-6, the V gene TRBV7-2; possible D gene TRBD1, 5 bases. CDR1 is SGHTA, CDR2 FQGNSA, per germline. V dropped 2 bases and J dropped 7 bases, with 15 bases sitting between them. The CDR3 spans 16 residues. CDR3 region: CASSLIYGGRNSPLHF. The DNA for the CDR3 is TGTGCCAGCAGCTTAATTTACGGGGGAAGAAATTCACCCCTCCACTTT.

This clonotype was seen only a few times. This chain joins TRBV12-3 or TRBV12-4 and TRBJ1-2; D is unclear. CDR3 length: 16 residues. The V and J ends lost 5 bases and 2 bases respectively, with 18 bases between them. In nucleotides, the CDR3 is TGTGCCAGCAGTGTTATTCTGACGGAGCCAAACTATGGCTACACCTTC. This gives the protein CASSVILTEPNYGYTF.

The chain has TRBV5-1 and TRBJ1-1; D is perhaps TRBD1 (6 bases). In germline, CDR1 is SGHRS, CDR2 YFSETQ. Trimming took off 4 bases at V and 8 bases at J, with 18 bases between the two ends. There are 14 residues in the CDR3. CDR3 DNA sequence: TGCGCCAGCAGCCTTATCGTCAGGGGATCGGAAGCTTTCTTT. Translated, it gives CASSLIVRGSEAFF.

This clonotype has just a few counts. The rearrangement joins TRBV7-2 to TRBJ2-5, with D hard to call. V shed 0 bases and J shed 1 base, with 12 bases lying between them. The germline V gene encodes CDR1 SGHTA and CDR2 FQGNSA. The CDR3 sequence is 16 residues long. This chain's CDR3 is CASSLAAVQTQETQYF. In DNA, the CDR3 is TGTGCCAGCAGCTTAGCGGCAGTACAGACCCAAGAGACCCAGTACTTC.

This clonotype was counted a few times. V gene TRBV6-2 or TRBV6-3 combines with J gene TRBJ2-1; unclear D gene. This CDR3 is 14 amino acids long. V lost 8 bases and J lost 0, with 11 bases in between. CDR1 and CDR2 from the germline V gene are MNHEY and SVGEGT. CDR3 DNA: TGTGCCAGCCGTTCTACCTACTCCTACAATGAGCAGTTCTTC. Its protein product is CASRSTYSYNEQFF.

This clonotype was seen ten or more times. The J gene is TRBJ2-7, the V gene TRBV3-1; perhaps TRBD1 as D (6 bases). The CDR3 contains 14 residues. Trimming cost V 2 bases and J 4 bases, with 12 bases left between them. Germline CDR1 LGHDT, CDR2 YNNKEL (reference sequence). CDR3 sequence (DNA): TGTGCCAGCAGCCAACCAGGGGTGGTGTACGAGCAGTACTTC. It is translated as CASSQPGVVYEQYF.

This clonotype has at least ten counts. CDR3 coding DNA: TGTGCCAGCAGCCCTGGTGGCCGGGAGCTGTTTTTT. It yields the protein CASSPGGRELFF. This chain uses TRBV5-8 with TRBJ2-2; D is uncertain. The CDR3 loop spans 12 amino acids. The V gene lost 4 bases and the J gene lost 9 bases, with 10 bases spanning the gap. Germline V gene lookup returns CDR1 SGHTS and CDR2 YDEGEE.

A few counts support this clonotype. V gene TRBV20-1 combines with J gene TRBJ1-3, with TRBD1 matching over 7 bases. Germline lookup yields CDR1 DFQATT and CDR2 SNEGSKA (reference sequence). This CDR3 has 14 residues. Trimming cost V 1 base and J 4 bases; bases outside gene matches: 4. The CDR3 bases are TGCAGTGCTAGAGGCGACAGGGCAGGAAACACCATATATTTT. This sequence encodes CSARGDRAGNTIYF.

This clonotype has just a few counts. The chain combines TRBV30 with TRBJ2-6; D gene ambiguous. The V end was cut by 5 bases, the J end by 0 bases, with 5 bases between. This CDR3 is built from 13 residues. Germline values: CDR1 GTSNPN, CDR2 SVGIG (reference sequence). CDR3 protein: CAWVNSGANVLTF. The CDR3 region has the DNA TGTGCCTGGGTAAACTCTGGGGCCAACGTCCTGACTTTC. Looking up the rest from reference TRBV30 and TRBJ2-6 gives the full variable domain: SQTIHQWPATLVQPVGSPLSLECTVEGTSNPNLYWYRQAAGRGLQLLFYSVGIGQISSEVPQNLSASRPQDRQFILSSKKLLLSDSGFYLCAWVNSGANVLTFGAGSRLTVL.

This chain uses TRBV4-1 with TRBJ1-1; no clear D gene. The CDR3 has 14 residues. Germline values: CDR1 MGHRA, CDR2 YSYEKL. V gave up 7 bases and J gave up 6 bases, with 18 bases separating them. CDR3 residues: CASKKPTAYAEAFF. The CDR3 DNA follows: TGCGCCAGCAAAAAACCCACTGCTTACGCTGAAGCTTTCTTT.

The chain links TRBV3-1 to TRBJ2-7; 9 bases map to TRBD2. The germline V gene has CDR1 LGHDT and CDR2 YNNKEL (reference sequence). With V trimmed by 4 bases and J by 0 bases, 7 bases remained unmatched. The CDR3 totals 16 residues. In nucleotides, the CDR3 is TGTGCCAGCAGCCTTAGAGCGGGGGGAACCTCCTACGAGCAGTACTTC. It translates to CASSLRAGGTSYEQYF.

This chain joins TRBV5-1 and TRBJ2-1; a possible D gene is TRBD2 (6 bases). The CDR3 covers 16 residues. V lost 4 bases and J 0 bases, leaving 14 bases between the germline ends. Germline loops: CDR1 SGHRS, CDR2 YFSETQ. The CDR3: CASSHSLAASYNEQFF. The CDR3 region has the DNA TGCGCCAGCAGCCATAGTTTAGCGGCCTCCTACAATGAGCAGTTCTTC.

Only a few counts were recorded for this clonotype. The genes are TRBV6-1 and TRBJ2-7; D is uncertain. CDR3 length equals 16 residues. Germline V CDR1 and CDR2: MNHNS, SASEGT. V shed 5 bases and J shed 2 bases, with 19 bases lying between them. CDR3: CASSKIPDPRTYEQYF. In DNA form, the CDR3 reads TGTGCCAGCAGTAAAATTCCGGACCCACGAACCTACGAGCAGTACTTC.

The gene calls are TRBV12-3 or TRBV12-4 and TRBJ1-4, with 7 bases that match TRBD1. This CDR3 comprises 12 residues. V was pared by 6 bases and J by 12 bases, with 7 bases of the junction left unmatched. In DNA, the CDR3 is TGTGCCAGCAGCACTCGACAGGGTCAACTGTTTTTT. Amino acid sequence: CASSTRQGQLFF.

This clonotype was counted a few times. The chain employs TRBV29-1 and TRBJ2-5; D gene uncertain. The CDR3 has 10 amino acids. Germline CDR1 SQVTM, CDR2 ANQGSEA. The V end was cut by 4 bases, the J end by 5 bases, with 5 bases between. The CDR3 reads CSVVGETQYF. CDR3 in DNA: TGCAGCGTTGTGGGCGAGACCCAGTACTTC.

CDR3 amino acids: CASSHDGRAEAFF. CDR3 nucleotide sequence: TGTGCCAGCTCCCACGACGGTCGAGCTGAAGCTTTCTTT. This chain joins TRBV18 and TRBJ1-1; D is ambiguous. This CDR3 has 13 amino acids. The V end was cut by 6 bases, the J end by 6 bases, with 14 bases between. Germline loops: CDR1 KGHSH, CDR2 LQKENI.

This rearrangement joins TRBV18 to TRBJ2-5, with D possibly matching TRBD2 (5 bases). CDR1 and CDR2 (germline): KGHSH, LQKENI. The CDR3 is 13 amino acids. The V gene lost 5 bases and the J gene lost 4 bases, with 11 bases spanning the gap. This CDR3 is CASSGGLAETQYF. CDR3 nucleotides: TGTGCCAGCTCAGGTGGACTGGCAGAGACCCAGTACTTC.

This clonotype was seen a handful of times. The chain couples TRBV20-1 to TRBJ2-1; 9 bases fit TRBD1. CDR3 length: 12 amino acids. V lost 7 bases to trimming and J lost 4 bases; unmatched junction nucleotides: 2. Germline CDR1 is DFQATT and CDR2 is SNEGSKA (reference sequence). In DNA form, the CDR3 reads TGCAGTGGACAGGGGGGGTACAATGAGCAGTTCTTC. Translation: CSGQGGYNEQFF.

The CDR3 DNA follows: TGTGCCAGCAGCTTAGTCACCCGAGGCAATGAGCAGTTCTTC. Amino acid sequence: CASSLVTRGNEQFF. The V gene is TRBV5-4, the J gene TRBJ2-1; no reliable D call. Looked up from germline, CDR1 is SGHNT and CDR2 is YYREEE (reference sequence). The CDR3 consists of 14 residues. V lost 2 bases and J 6 bases, leaving 12 bases between the germline ends.

This clonotype was observed many times. The J gene is TRBJ2-3, the V gene TRBV6-4, with 7 bases fitting TRBD1. The CDR3 length is 14 residues. The germline CDR1 and CDR2 sequences are MRHNA and SNTAGT. With V trimmed by 0 bases and J by 4 bases, 1 base remained unmatched. Here the CDR3 DNA reads TGTGCCAGCAGTGACTCGCAGGGGGCAGATACGCAGTATTTT. Protein sequence: CASSDSQGADTQYF.

CDR3 in DNA: TGCGCCAGCAGCTTCCAGGGGCCCAATAATTCACCCCTCCACTTT. Translating it yields CASSFQGPNNSPLHF. The chain couples TRBV5-1 to TRBJ1-6; a possible D gene is TRBD1 (6 bases). CDR1 and CDR2 from the germline V gene are SGHRS and YFSETQ. V was clipped by 2 bases and J by 5 bases, with 11 bases between them. The CDR3 covers 15 residues.

The sample holds many counts of this clonotype. The chain carries TRBV5-1 and TRBJ2-4, with D perhaps assigned TRBD1 or TRBD2 (5 bases each). V lost 1 base, J lost 6 bases, and 14 bases lay in between. CDR1 is SGHRS and CDR2 is YFSETQ in the germline V gene. This CDR3 spans 15 amino acids. The CDR3 loop reads CASSLSGHVGNIQYF. The CDR3 coding sequence is TGCGCCAGCAGCTTGAGCGGACACGTCGGAAACATTCAGTACTTC.

This clonotype has a count of ten or more. The gene calls are TRBV7-2 and TRBJ2-2, with a possible D match to TRBD1 (6 bases). Trimming removed 1 base at V and 8 bases at J, with 11 bases between. The CDR3 spans 14 residues. Per the germline V gene, CDR1 is SGHTA and CDR2 is FQGNSA. This CDR3 reads CASSLGTQGGELFF. The DNA of the CDR3 is TGTGCCAGCAGCTTAGGGACACAGGGTGGGGAGCTGTTTTTT. The full variable domain, its missing parts supplied by reference TRBV7-2 and TRBJ2-2, is GAGVSQSPSNKVTEKGKDVELRCDPISGHTALYWYRQSLGQGLEFLIYFQGNSAPDKSGLPSDRFSAERTGGSVSTLTIQRTQQEDSAVYLCASSLGTQGGELFFGEGSRLTVL.

This clonotype was picked up a small number of times. The V call is TRBV20-1, the J call TRBJ2-1; TRBD2 matches at 11 bases. With 3 bases clipped from V and 9 bases from J, the junction kept 7 bases outside the gene matches. The CDR3 runs 14 residues. CDR1 DFQATT and CDR2 SNEGSKA come from the germline V gene (reference sequence). The chain's CDR3 is CSASLAGGKAEQFF. The CDR3 DNA follows: TGCAGTGCTAGTCTAGCGGGAGGTAAGGCTGAGCAGTTCTTC.

The chain links TRBV11-2 to TRBJ1-6; D uncertain. The V end was cut by 2 bases, the J end by 8 bases, with 7 bases between. The CDR3 contains 13 residues. From germline, CDR1 is SGHAT and CDR2 FQNNGV. CDR3 nucleotides: TGTGCCAGCAGCTTAACCCCTTATTCACCCCTCCACTTT. Encoded protein: CASSLTPYSPLHF.